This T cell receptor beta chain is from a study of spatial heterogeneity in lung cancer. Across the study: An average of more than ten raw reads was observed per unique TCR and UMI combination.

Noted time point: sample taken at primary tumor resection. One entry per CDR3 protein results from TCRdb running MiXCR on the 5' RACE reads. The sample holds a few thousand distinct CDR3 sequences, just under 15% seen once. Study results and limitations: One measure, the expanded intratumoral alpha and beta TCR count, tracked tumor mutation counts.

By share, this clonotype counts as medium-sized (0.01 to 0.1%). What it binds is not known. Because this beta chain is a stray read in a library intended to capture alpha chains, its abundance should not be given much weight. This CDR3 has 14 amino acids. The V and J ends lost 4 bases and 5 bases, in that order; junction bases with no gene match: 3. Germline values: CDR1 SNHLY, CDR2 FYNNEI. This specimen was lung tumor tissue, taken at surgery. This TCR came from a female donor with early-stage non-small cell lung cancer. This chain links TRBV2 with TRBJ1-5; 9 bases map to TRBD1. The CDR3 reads CASSVGQGYQPQHF. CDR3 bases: TGTGCCAGCAGTGTGGGACAGGGCTATCAGCCCCAGCATTTT.